What follows describes a single T cell receptor beta chain. Its antigen remains unknown. The entry originates in a study of beta chain features in type 1 diabetes. Study-level results: Since sequencing was performed on cDNA, cells with high TCR expression could be over-represented. Equally in patients and controls, shorter templates might have been favored by PCR. A pattern of fewer insertions and more deletions at VDJ junctions was seen in type 1 diabetes patients.

The CDR3 is made up of 16 amino acids. V lost 6 bases and J lost 6; bases outside the gene matches: 12. The V gene's germline CDR1 is MGHRA and CDR2 YSYEKL. The sequenced template was cDNA made from the entire isolated RNA. For naive, central memory and regulatory T cell samples, reads averaged around 3.5 million. Sequencing used immunoSEQ multiplex PCR; TCRdb keeps in-frame clones, though not all of them. Among about 620,000 clones listed, around 15% were seen once. The genes are TRBV4-1 and TRBJ2-1; TRBD2 matches 9 bases. The TCR was taken from a young man in good health. The sample taken for sequencing was naive CD4+ T cells from blood. CDR3 loop: CASRPGGGRAVNEQFF. CDR3 bases: TGCGCCAGCAGACCTGGTGGCGGGAGGGCAGTCAATGAGCAGTTCTTC.